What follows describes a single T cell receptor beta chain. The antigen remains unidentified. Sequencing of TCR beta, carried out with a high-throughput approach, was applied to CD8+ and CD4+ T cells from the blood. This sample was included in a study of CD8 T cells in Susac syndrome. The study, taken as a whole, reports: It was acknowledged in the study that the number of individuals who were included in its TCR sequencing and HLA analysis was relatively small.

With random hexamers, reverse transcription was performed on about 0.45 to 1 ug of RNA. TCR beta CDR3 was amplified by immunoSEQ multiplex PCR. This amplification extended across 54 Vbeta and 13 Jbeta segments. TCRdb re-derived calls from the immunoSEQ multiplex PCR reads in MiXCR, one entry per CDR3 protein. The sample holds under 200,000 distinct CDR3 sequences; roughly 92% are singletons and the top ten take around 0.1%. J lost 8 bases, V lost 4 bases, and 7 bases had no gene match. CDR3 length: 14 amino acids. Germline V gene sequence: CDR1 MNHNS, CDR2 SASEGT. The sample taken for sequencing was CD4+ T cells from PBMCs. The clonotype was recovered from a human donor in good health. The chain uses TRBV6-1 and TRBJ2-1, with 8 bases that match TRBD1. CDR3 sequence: CASSGNRGFDEQFF. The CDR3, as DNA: TGTGCCAGCAGTGGGAACAGGGGGTTCGATGAGCAGTTCTTC.